The next 19 T cell receptor beta chains were all read from a single sample in a study of T-cell reconstitution after alpha-beta-depleted transplantation in children. Molecular barcoding with unique molecular identifiers was used for the TCRbeta library. A single record per CDR3 protein comes from TCRdb applying MiXCR to the PCR reads. The sample yields about 830,000 distinct CDR3 sequences, around 15% seen once. The sequencing used PBMCs, mostly from graft donor cells, collected 360 days after TCRalphabeta/CD19-depleted stem cell transplant. All receptors come from a male patient younger than 18 who had a stem cell transplant for acute lymphoblastic leukemia, so the T cells may come from the graft donor.

The V call is TRBV4-1, the J call TRBJ2-5; D might be TRBD2 (6 bases). Germline V gene data show CDR1 as MGHRA and CDR2 as YSYEKL. The CDR3 has 13 residues. V was trimmed by 2 bases and J by 5 bases, leaving 9 bases between them. The CDR3 coding sequence is TGCGCCAGCAGCCAAAGGACTATGGAGACCCAGTACTTC. Protein: CASSQRTMETQYF.

The chain combines TRBV29-1 with TRBJ2-1; 9 bases match TRBD2. The junction had 17 bases not matched to a gene; V was cut back by 6 bases and J by 8 bases. This CDR3 has 16 residues. Germline loops: CDR1 SQVTM, CDR2 ANQGSEA. The CDR3 protein is CSVPPGSGRIADEQFF. CDR3 coding DNA: TGCAGCGTCCCACCCGGTAGCGGGAGAATTGCCGATGAGCAGTTCTTC.

This sequence joins TRBV20-1 and TRBJ2-7; 10 bases agree with TRBD1. Per germline, CDR1 DFQATT and CDR2 SNEGSKA (reference sequence). The CDR3 runs 14 residues. The junction had 10 bases not matched to a gene; V was cut back by 5 bases and J by 6 bases. The CDR3 DNA is TGCAGTGCTGGGGACAGGGGAAGGCGGATCGAGCAGTACTTC. It translates to CSAGDRGRRIEQYF.

This clonotype was counted between two and nine times. The chain has TRBV4-1 and TRBJ1-2; D is uncertain. In germline, CDR1 is MGHRA, CDR2 YSYEKL. CDR3 length equals 13 residues. Trimming took off 3 bases at V and 4 bases at J, with 9 bases between the two ends. CDR3 bases: TGCGCCAGCAGCCACCCTACCCGCTATGGCTACACCTTC. This translates into CASSHPTRYGYTF.

For the CDR3, the DNA is TGCAGTGGAAGGAATGAGCAGTTCTTC. Protein: CSGRNEQFF. This chain uses TRBV20-1 with TRBJ2-1; no definite D call. Trimming stripped 7 bases from V and 7 bases from J, with 5 bases between. This CDR3 contains 9 residues. Germline CDR1 and CDR2: DFQATT and SNEGSKA (reference sequence).

The chain links TRBV12-3 or TRBV12-4 to TRBJ1-4, with 12 positions matching TRBD1. The CDR3 extends over 15 amino acids. With V trimmed by 10 bases and J by 1 base, 4 bases remained unmatched. The DNA of the CDR3 is TGTGCCAACCGGGACAGGGGGCGAACTAATGAAAAACTGTTTTTT. Its translation is CANRDRGRTNEKLFF.

V gene TRBV5-1 combines with J gene TRBJ2-7; D unresolved. This CDR3 has 14 residues. V dropped 4 bases and J dropped 6 bases, with 17 bases sitting between them. The germline CDR1 and CDR2 sequences are SGHRS and YFSETQ. The CDR3 here is CASSTTTSVGEQYF. In nucleotides, the CDR3 is TGCGCCAGCAGCACCACGACCAGTGTCGGCGAGCAGTACTTC.

V usage is TRBV6-1 and J usage is TRBJ2-2; 11 nucleotides line up with TRBD1. The CDR3 has 15 amino acids. Trimming at V came to 5 bases and at J to 6 bases, leaving 5 bases not matched to a gene. CDR1 and CDR2 (germline): MNHNS, SASEGT. The CDR3: CASSKDRGLSGELFF. The CDR3 nucleotides are TGTGCCAGCAGTAAGGACAGGGGGCTCTCCGGGGAGCTGTTTTTT.

There are a few counts of this clonotype. The V and J genes are TRBV7-6 and TRBJ2-3; D is uncertain. Trimming pared 2 bases from V and 0 bases from J, leaving 12 bases between. This CDR3 contains 16 residues. Looked up from germline, CDR1 is SGHVS and CDR2 is FNYEAQ. As DNA, the CDR3 is TGTGCCAGCAGCTTAATTATGGCAGCTAGCACAGATACGCAGTATTTT. This sequence encodes CASSLIMAASTDTQYF. The full variable domain, rest sourced from reference TRBV7-6 and TRBJ2-3, is GAGVSQSPRYKVTKRGQDVALRCDPISGHVSLYWYRQALGQGPEFLTYFNYEAQQDKSGLPNDRFSAERPEGSISTLTIQRTEQRDSAMYRCASSLIMAASTDTQYFGPGTRLTVL.

This chain links TRBV3-1 with TRBJ2-7; 13 positions match TRBD2. CDR3 length: 19 amino acids. Losses at the gene ends were 3 bases for V and 2 bases for J; bases not matched to a gene: 13. Germline values: CDR1 LGHDT, CDR2 YNNKEL (reference sequence). CDR3 sequence reads: CASSHGTVRTSGGAYEQYF. In DNA, the CDR3 is TGTGCCAGCAGCCATGGTACAGTGCGGACTAGCGGGGGAGCCTACGAGCAGTACTTC.

The rearrangement links TRBV3-1 to TRBJ1-5; D is unresolved. V was pared by 3 bases and J by 4 bases, with 13 bases between. The CDR3 extends over 15 amino acids. Looked up from germline, CDR1 is LGHDT and CDR2 is YNNKEL (reference sequence). The CDR3 DNA reads as TGTGCCAGCAGCCATATGGGGATTGAGAATCAGCCCCAGCATTTT. It translates to CASSHMGIENQPQHF.

This clonotype was seen many times. The CDR3 here is CASSQDLNAGELFF. DNA for the CDR3: TGTGCCAGCAGCCAAGATCTAAATGCCGGGGAGCTGTTTTTT. V gene TRBV4-2 combines with J gene TRBJ2-2, with D hard to call. The germline V gene encodes CDR1 LGHNA and CDR2 YNFKEQ. The length of the CDR3 is 14 residues. Deletions cut 0 bases from V and 6 bases from J, with 8 bases between.

This clonotype was seen only a few times. The chain couples TRBV5-1 to TRBJ2-5, with D possibly matching TRBD1 (5 bases). This CDR3 region has 15 residues. Germline values: CDR1 SGHRS, CDR2 YFSETQ. The V and J ends lost 2 bases and 5 bases respectively, with 16 bases between them. The chain's CDR3 is CASSFRARVKETQYF. The CDR3 DNA reads TGCGCCAGCAGCTTTAGGGCCAGGGTGAAGGAGACCCAGTACTTC.

This clonotype has only a few counts. The chain has TRBV20-1 and TRBJ2-2; tentative D call: TRBD1 (6 bases). CDR1 is DFQATT and CDR2 is SNEGSKA in the germline V gene (reference sequence). The V and J ends lost 0 bases and 4 bases respectively, with 12 bases between them. This CDR3 spans 15 amino acids. DNA for the CDR3: TGCAGTGCTAGAGATTGGACAGAGTTCACCGGGGAGCTGTTTTTT. It translates to CSARDWTEFTGELFF.

The J gene is TRBJ2-3, the V gene TRBV12-3 or TRBV12-4; 11 nucleotides match TRBD2. The CDR3 spans 15 residues. V was clipped by 7 bases and J by 2 bases; unmatched bases: 5. Here the CDR3 reads CASMGLADPTDTQYF. For the CDR3, the DNA is TGTGCCAGCATGGGACTAGCGGACCCCACAGATACGCAGTATTTT.

In its sample, this clonotype was seen a few times. The chain joins TRBV4-1 to TRBJ2-7; TRBD1 might be the D (7 bases). Trimming removed 0 bases at V and 4 bases at J, with 19 bases between. This CDR3 is built from 17 residues. Germline V gene sequence: CDR1 MGHRA, CDR2 YSYEKL. The CDR3 region has the DNA TGCGCCAGCAGCCAAGAATACAGGTCAGGGGGGATGTACGAGCAGTACTTC. Its protein product is CASSQEYRSGGMYEQYF.

This clonotype was counted only a few times. V is TRBV27 and J is TRBJ2-1; 15 nucleotides agree with TRBD2. CDR1 is MNHEY and CDR2 is SMNVEV in the germline V gene (reference sequence). V trimming: 5 bases; J trimming: 1 base; junction bases outside the gene matches: 3. The CDR3 runs to 17 residues. CDR3 in DNA: TGTGCCAGCAGTGGACTAGCGGGAGGGCGGTCCTACAATGAGCAGTTCTTC. This gives the protein CASSGLAGGRSYNEQFF.

This clonotype has only one observation. As DNA, the CDR3 is TGCGCCAGCAGCGTGGACCCGACCCAAGAGACCCAGTACTTC. Translating it yields CASSVDPTQETQYF. The chain uses TRBV5-1 and TRBJ2-5; the D is unclear. Germline lookup yields CDR1 SGHRS and CDR2 YFSETQ. CDR3 length: 14 residues. V lost 4 bases and J lost 1, with 11 bases in between. The complete variable domain, with remaining parts taken from reference TRBV5-1 and TRBJ2-5, reads KAGVTQTPRYLIKTRGQQVTLSCSPISGHRSVSWYQQTPGQGLQFLFEYFSETQRNKGNFPGRFSGRQFSNSRSEMNVSTLELGDSALYLCASSVDPTQETQYFGPGTRLLVL.

V usage is TRBV3-1 and J usage is TRBJ2-3; tentative D call: TRBD2 (6 bases). This CDR3 contains 14 residues. Trimming left V 3 bases short and J 3 bases short, with 10 bases between. Germline CDR1 and CDR2: LGHDT and YNNKEL (reference sequence). The CDR3 sequence is CASSHNGRTDTQYF. DNA for the CDR3: TGTGCCAGCAGCCATAACGGGAGAACAGATACGCAGTATTTT.